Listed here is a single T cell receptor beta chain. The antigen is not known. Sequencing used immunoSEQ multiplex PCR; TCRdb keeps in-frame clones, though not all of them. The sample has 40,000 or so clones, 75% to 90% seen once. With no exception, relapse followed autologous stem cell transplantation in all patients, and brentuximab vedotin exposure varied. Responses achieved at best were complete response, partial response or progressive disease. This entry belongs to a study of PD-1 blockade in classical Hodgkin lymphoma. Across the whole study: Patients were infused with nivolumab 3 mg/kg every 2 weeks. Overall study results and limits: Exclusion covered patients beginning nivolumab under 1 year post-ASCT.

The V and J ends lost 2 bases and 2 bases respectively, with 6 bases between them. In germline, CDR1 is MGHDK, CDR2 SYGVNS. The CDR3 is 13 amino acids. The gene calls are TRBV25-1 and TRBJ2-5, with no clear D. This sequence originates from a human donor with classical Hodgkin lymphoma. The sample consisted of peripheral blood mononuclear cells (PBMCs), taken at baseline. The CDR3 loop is CASSERIQETQYF. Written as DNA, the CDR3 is TGTGCCAGCAGTGAAAGGATTCAAGAGACCCAGTACTTC.